Listed below are T cell receptor beta chains from one sample, sequenced in a study of blood T cells in healthy people across ages. TCRdb reanalysed the 5' RACE reads using MiXCR and keeps one entry per CDR3 protein. The repertoire holds some 730,000 distinct CDR3 sequences, with around a fifth as singletons. The source material was blood. These receptors were obtained from a man aged 70 or older in good health. Each CDR3 is given with its conserved first and last residue. D genes are given only for firm matches. A row's size may be missing; if present it is once, few, many or a size class.

many	TRBD2	TRBJ2-1	TRBV28	CASRNAGTSGYNEQFF	TGTGCCAGCAGGAATGCCGGGACTAGCGGTTACAATGAGCAGTTCTTC
-	TRBD2	TRBJ2-5	TRBV10-3	CAIGRGLAEQETQYF	TGTGCCATCGGTAGAGGACTAGCGGAACAAGAGACCCAGTACTTC
-	TRBD2	TRBJ2-3	TRBV7-2	CASSPNPAGVPDTQYF	TGTGCCAGCAGCCCAAATCCTGCGGGAGTTCCGGATACGCAGTATTTT
-	-	TRBJ1-1	TRBV7-2	CASSREGVLMNTEAFF	TGTGCCAGCAGCCGAGAAGGGGTCTTAATGAACACTGAAGCTTTCTTT
few	TRBD2	TRBJ2-3	TRBV20-1	CSAVTSGRGTDTQYF	TGCAGTGCGGTGACTAGCGGGAGGGGGACAGATACGCAGTATTTT
-	-	TRBJ1-1	TRBV20-1	CSARAADRNTEAFF	TGCAGTGCTAGAGCGGCGGACAGGAACACTGAAGCTTTCTTT
-	TRBD1	TRBJ2-6	TRBV7-9	CASPSATGGQGTGANVLTF	TGTGCCAGCCCCTCAGCGACCGGGGGACAGGGCACTGGGGCCAACGTCCTGACTTTC
-	-	TRBJ2-5	TRBV25-1	CASSDPGFWAETQYF	TGTGCCAGCAGTGATCCGGGATTCTGGGCGGAGACCCAGTACTTC
few	-	TRBJ1-1	TRBV5-1	CASSLEVFDTEAFF	TGCGCCAGCAGCTTGGAAGTTTTTGACACTGAAGCTTTCTTT
-	-	TRBJ2-7	TRBV20-1	CSASAPYEQYF	TGCAGTGCTAGTGCCCCCTACGAGCAGTACTTC
few	TRBD1	TRBJ2-3	TRBV12-3/TRBV12-4	CASTLETGLGGLGDTQYF	TGTGCCAGCACCCTGGAGACGGGCCTAGGGGGCCTCGGGGATACGCAGTATTTT
few	TRBD2	TRBJ2-7	TRBV20-1	CSASPSGVYEQYF	TGCAGTGCTAGCCCTAGCGGGGTTTACGAGCAGTACTTC
few	TRBD1	TRBJ1-5	TRBV20-1	CSAGQGSHQPQHF	TGCAGTGCTGGACAGGGCTCACATCAGCCCCAGCATTTT
-	-	TRBJ2-3	TRBV6-5	CASSSQITSTDTQYF	TGTGCCAGCAGTTCCCAGATCACTAGCACAGATACGCAGTATTTT
once	TRBD2	TRBJ2-1	TRBV20-1	CSALPSGSNEQFF	TGCAGTGCTTTACCTAGCGGATCCAATGAGCAGTTCTTC
-	-	TRBJ2-5	TRBV20-1	CSARGRQETQYF	TGCAGCGCCCGGGGGAGACAAGAGACCCAGTACTTC
once	-	TRBJ2-3	TRBV15	CATSTDQIRPQYF	TGTGCCACCAGCACAGACCAGATAAGGCCGCAGTATTTT
-	-	TRBJ2-7	TRBV28	CAGGDAYEQYF	TGTGCCGGTGGAGACGCCTACGAGCAGTACTTC
-	-	TRBJ1-4	TRBV18	CASSPPVPPNEKLFF	TGTGCCAGCTCACCACCGGTTCCCCCTAATGAAAAACTGTTTTTT
few	-	TRBJ2-6	TRBV6-6	CASNPAGLVSNVLTF	TGTGCCAGCAACCCGGCCGGCTTAGTGTCCAACGTCCTGACTTTC
many	-	TRBJ2-5	TRBV4-1	CASSQAIYQETQYF	TGCGCCAGCAGCCAGGCAATTTACCAAGAGACCCAGTACTTC
many	-	TRBJ1-4	TRBV15	CATSSNRATNEKLFF	TGTGCCACCAGCAGTAACCGCGCAACTAATGAAAAACTGTTTTTT
-	-	TRBJ1-1	TRBV7-7	CASSPKGPSGNTEAFF	TGTGCCAGCAGCCCGAAGGGTCCATCGGGTAACACTGAAGCTTTCTTT
many	-	TRBJ1-4	TRBV7-2	CASSLLSPGGNEKLFF	TGTGCCAGCAGCCTACTCTCGCCTGGGGGAAATGAAAAACTGTTTTTT
-	TRBD2	TRBJ2-2	TRBV5-6	CASSPGLAGERSGELFF	TGTGCCAGCAGCCCCGGACTAGCGGGGGAACGAAGCGGGGAGCTGTTTTTT
-	TRBD2	TRBJ2-5	TRBV5-1	CASSFGSGGRETQYF	TGCGCCAGCAGCTTCGGTAGCGGGGGGCGAGAGACCCAGTACTTC
few	-	TRBJ1-3	TRBV6-5	CASSYSNVGSSGKLSGNTIYF	TGTGCCAGCAGTTACTCGAACGTTGGAAGTTCGGGCAAACTCTCTGGAAACACCATATATTTT
-	TRBD1	TRBJ1-2	TRBV28	CASNIGGRNTF	TGTGCCAGCAACATAGGGGGCAGGAACACCTTC
few	-	TRBJ2-3	TRBV7-2	CASNAPGRGPDTQYF	TGTGCCAGCAACGCCCCGGGGCGGGGGCCAGATACGCAGTATTTT
few	-	TRBJ2-1	TRBV4-1	CASSQDPSTSYNEQFF	TGCGCCAGCAGCCAAGATCCGAGTACCTCCTACAATGAGCAGTTCTTC
-	TRBD1	TRBJ1-4	TRBV6-5	CASSKRQGINEKLFF	TGTGCCAGCAGCAAGAGACAGGGTATTAATGAAAAACTGTTTTTT